This T cell receptor (beta chain) was profiled in a study of shared clonotypes between healthy human individuals. About this clone: Antigen unknown.

Germline-derived CDR1 and CDR2 are SGHRS and YFSETQ. V was clipped by 4 bases and J by 6 bases; unmatched bases: 8. The CDR3 spans 16 residues. Sorted-subset replicate PCRs used roughly 180 ng DNA, approximately 33,000 T cell genomes. TCRdb's table, derived via immunoSEQ multiplex PCR, lists solely in-frame clones and lacks some. The sample has approximately 2.4 million clones; 90% to 97% are singletons. Study-wide findings and caveats: In general, naive subsets displayed greater estimated richness than memory subsets did. In this cohort, only blood was sampled, and tissue repertoires likely differ.

Sequenced input: naive CD4+ T cells sorted from blood. Subset defined: CD45RA+ positively selected. The sequence came from a man between 18 and 29 years old in good health. This chain uses TRBV5-1 with TRBJ2-3, with 13 bases that match TRBD2. CDR3 in amino acids: CASSPQTSGGKDTQYF. The CDR3, as DNA: TGCGCCAGCAGCCCCCAGACTAGCGGGGGGAAGGATACGCAGTATTTT.